These 3 T cell receptor beta chains came from one sample sequenced in a study of cytomegalovirus exposure and HLA in healthy donors. Clones were sequenced by immunoSEQ multiplex PCR, and TCRdb holds only the in-frame ones, with some missing. The data contain 130,000 to 150,000 clones, approximately 86% of them seen just once; the ten biggest clones take up 6.5% to 8.5%. The sequenced sample was PBMCs. The receptors here all came from a woman in her late teens or twenties in good health and CMV-seropositive.

The genes are TRBV5-8 and TRBJ2-1, with 7 bases aligning to TRBD2. CDR1 and CDR2 (germline): SGHTS, YDEGEE. CDR3 length: 20 amino acids. After removal of 0 bases from V and 2 bases from J, the junction contained 17 bases not matched to a gene. CDR3 DNA: TGTGCCAGCAGCTTGGGCCGGTCTTCTGGCGGTCTAGCGGCCTACAATGAGCAGTTCTTC. Amino acids: CASSLGRSSGGLAAYNEQFF.

The V call is TRBV28, the J call TRBJ2-7, with TRBD1 matching over 8 bases. The J segment lost 2 bases and the V segment lost 5 bases, leaving 5 bases of the junction unmatched. Per the germline V gene, CDR1 is MDHEN and CDR2 is SYDVKM. The CDR3 has 14 residues. DNA of the CDR3: TGTGCCAGCAGTAAGGGACAGGAGACCTACGAGCAGTACTTC. The encoded protein is CASSKGQETYEQYF.

This clone has a single count. CDR3 region: CASSRDYATDTQYF. DNA for the CDR3: TGTGCCAGCAGCCGGGACTACGCCACAGATACGCAGTATTTT. The chain is built from TRBV7-9 and TRBJ2-3; 7 bases are shared with TRBD2. This CDR3 spans 14 amino acids. Germline trimming cut 5 bases from V and 2 bases from J; bases unmatched to any gene: 4. Germline assignment: CDR1 SEHNR and CDR2 FQNEAQ (reference sequence).